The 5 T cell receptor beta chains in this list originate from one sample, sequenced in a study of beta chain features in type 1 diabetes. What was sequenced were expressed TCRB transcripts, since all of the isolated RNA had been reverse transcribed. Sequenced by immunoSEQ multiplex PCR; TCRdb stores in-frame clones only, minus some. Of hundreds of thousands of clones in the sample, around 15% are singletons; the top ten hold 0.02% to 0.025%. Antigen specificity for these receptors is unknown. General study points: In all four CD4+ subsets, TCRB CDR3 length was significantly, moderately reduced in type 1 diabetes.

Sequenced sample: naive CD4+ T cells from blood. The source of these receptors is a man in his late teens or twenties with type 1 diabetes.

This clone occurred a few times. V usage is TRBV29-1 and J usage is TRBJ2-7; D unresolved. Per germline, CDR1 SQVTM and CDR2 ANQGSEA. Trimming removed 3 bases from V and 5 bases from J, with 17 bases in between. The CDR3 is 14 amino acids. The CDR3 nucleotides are TGCAGCGTTGAGAGTCCGAACGGACGGAACGAGCAGTACTTC. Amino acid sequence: CSVESPNGRNEQYF.

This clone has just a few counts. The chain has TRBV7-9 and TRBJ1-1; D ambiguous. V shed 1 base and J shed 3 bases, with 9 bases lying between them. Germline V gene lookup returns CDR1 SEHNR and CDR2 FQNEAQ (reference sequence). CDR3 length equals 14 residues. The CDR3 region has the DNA TGTGCCAGCAGCTTAGATAGGTGGGACACTGAAGCTTTCTTT. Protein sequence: CASSLDRWDTEAFF.

The CDR3 protein is CSARSAQSQHF. The CDR3 DNA reads as TGCAGTGCTAGATCGGCCCAGAGTCAGCATTTT. The genes are TRBV20-1 and TRBJ1-5, with D hard to call. The CDR3 runs 11 residues. V lost 2 bases to trimming and J lost 13 bases, with 12 bases between them. From germline, CDR1 is DFQATT and CDR2 SNEGSKA (reference sequence).

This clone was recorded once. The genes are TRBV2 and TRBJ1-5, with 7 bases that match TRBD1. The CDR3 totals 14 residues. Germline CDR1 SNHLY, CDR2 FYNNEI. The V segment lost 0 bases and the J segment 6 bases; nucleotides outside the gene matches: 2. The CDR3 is CASSEARGRQPQHF. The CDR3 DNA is TGTGCCAGCAGTGAAGCGAGGGGGCGTCAGCCCCAGCATTTT.

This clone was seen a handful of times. The CDR3 reads CASSPEDTQYF. The CDR3 DNA is TGTGCCAGCTCACCAGAAGATACGCAGTATTTT. This chain links TRBV18 with TRBJ2-3; D ambiguous. V dropped 2 bases and J dropped 5 bases, with 2 bases sitting between them. Germline CDR1 reads KGHSH; CDR2 reads LQKENI. This CDR3 is 11 amino acids long.